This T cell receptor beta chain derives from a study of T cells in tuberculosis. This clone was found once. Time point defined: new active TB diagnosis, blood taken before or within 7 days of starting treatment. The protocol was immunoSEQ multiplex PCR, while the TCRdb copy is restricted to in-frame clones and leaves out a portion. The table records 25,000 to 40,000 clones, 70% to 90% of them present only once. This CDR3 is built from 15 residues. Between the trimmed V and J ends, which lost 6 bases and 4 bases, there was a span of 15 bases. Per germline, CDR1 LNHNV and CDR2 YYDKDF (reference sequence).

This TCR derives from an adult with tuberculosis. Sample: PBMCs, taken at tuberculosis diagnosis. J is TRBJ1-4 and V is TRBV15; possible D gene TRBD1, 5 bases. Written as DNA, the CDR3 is TGTGCCACCAGGCCGATAGGGGCGTATAATGAAAAACTGTTTTTT. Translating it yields CATRPIGAYNEKLFF.